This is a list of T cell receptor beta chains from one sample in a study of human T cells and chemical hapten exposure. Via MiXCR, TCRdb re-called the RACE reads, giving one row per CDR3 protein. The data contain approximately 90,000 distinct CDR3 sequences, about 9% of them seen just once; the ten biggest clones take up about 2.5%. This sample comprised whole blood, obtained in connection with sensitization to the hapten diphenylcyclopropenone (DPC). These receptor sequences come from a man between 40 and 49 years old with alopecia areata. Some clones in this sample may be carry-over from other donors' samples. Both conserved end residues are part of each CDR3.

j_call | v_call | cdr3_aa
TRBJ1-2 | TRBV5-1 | CASSLNTGGGNGYTF
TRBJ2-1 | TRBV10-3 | CAISHPGSSSYNEQFF
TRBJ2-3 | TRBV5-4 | CASSLSRGADTQYF
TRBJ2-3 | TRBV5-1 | CASSLGSSTDTQYF
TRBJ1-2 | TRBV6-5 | CASSYSGRDSRGYTF
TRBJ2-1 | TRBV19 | CASSIGAQNYNEQFF
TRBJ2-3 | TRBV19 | CASNGARTDTQYF
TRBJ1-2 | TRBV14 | CASSQAVGQRIGYTF
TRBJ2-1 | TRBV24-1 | CATSDFRDRVGNEQFF
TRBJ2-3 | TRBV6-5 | CASSYSIGQGGDTQYF
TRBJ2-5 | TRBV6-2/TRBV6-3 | CASSYAETQYF
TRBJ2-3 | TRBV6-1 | CASKGYPPAQYF
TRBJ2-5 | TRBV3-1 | CASSQDEASRVTQYF
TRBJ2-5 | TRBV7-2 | CASSLVNGQETQYF
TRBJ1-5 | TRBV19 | CASSRGGGNQPQHF
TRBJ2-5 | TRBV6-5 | CASRRQTQETQYF
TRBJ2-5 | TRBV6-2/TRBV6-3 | CASRRGTSGRGETQYF
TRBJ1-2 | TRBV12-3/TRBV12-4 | CASAPRAVAGYTF
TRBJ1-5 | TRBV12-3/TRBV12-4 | CASSKRTGNSNQPQHF
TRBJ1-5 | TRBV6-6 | CASSYRQSNQPQHF
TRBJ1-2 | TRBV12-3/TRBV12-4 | CASSPTGGNGYTF
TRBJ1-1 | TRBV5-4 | CASSSGGGMNTEAFF
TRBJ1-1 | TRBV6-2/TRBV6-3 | CASSSRTGGRTEAFF
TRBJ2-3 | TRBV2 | CASVAGRQDTQYF
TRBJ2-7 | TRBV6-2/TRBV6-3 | CASSYPGTDYEQYF
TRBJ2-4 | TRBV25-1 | CASSTRGLIQYF
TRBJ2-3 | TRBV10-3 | CAISHREPGTQYF
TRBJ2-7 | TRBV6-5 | CASNIAGGGEQYF
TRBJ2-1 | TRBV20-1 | CSATSLLGTDYNEQFF
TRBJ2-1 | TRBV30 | CAWRDLPGDFNEQFF
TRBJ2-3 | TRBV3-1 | CASSQVWPYTDTQYF
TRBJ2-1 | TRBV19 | CASKFGSRGRAVGEQFF
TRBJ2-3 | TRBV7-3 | CASSFGQGRTDTQYF
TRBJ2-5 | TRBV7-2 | CASSPEPGLVGETQYF
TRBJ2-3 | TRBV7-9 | CASSLDRLSTDTQYF
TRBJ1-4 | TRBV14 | CASSQTGLLNEKLFF
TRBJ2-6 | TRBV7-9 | CASRRSSGANVLTF
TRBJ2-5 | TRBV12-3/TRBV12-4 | CASSPASPETQYF
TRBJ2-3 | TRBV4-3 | CASSQAVRTGSPDTQYF
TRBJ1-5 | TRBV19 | CASQGQGRPRGNQPQHF
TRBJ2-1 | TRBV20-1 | CSAIRASGSGEQFF
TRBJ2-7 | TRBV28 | CAGSPPGTSGYEQYF
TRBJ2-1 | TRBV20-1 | CSARPSGRKVTYNEQFF
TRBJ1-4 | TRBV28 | CASSQPDRTNEKLFF
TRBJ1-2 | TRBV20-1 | CSARVFPPALDRGPHGYTF
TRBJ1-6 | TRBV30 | CAWGGNNSPLHF
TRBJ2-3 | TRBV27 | CASSLSRTDTQYF
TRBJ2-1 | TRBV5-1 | CASSLAVTSGSTDNEQFF
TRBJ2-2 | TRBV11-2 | CASSRGASGSRTGELFF
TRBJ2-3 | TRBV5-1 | CASSDPLRLAGSHWDTQYF
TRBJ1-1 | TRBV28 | CASSFDFRQVNTEAFF
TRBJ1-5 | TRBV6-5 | CASSYSGGGNQPQHF
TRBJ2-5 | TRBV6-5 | CATSWGGPTRNF